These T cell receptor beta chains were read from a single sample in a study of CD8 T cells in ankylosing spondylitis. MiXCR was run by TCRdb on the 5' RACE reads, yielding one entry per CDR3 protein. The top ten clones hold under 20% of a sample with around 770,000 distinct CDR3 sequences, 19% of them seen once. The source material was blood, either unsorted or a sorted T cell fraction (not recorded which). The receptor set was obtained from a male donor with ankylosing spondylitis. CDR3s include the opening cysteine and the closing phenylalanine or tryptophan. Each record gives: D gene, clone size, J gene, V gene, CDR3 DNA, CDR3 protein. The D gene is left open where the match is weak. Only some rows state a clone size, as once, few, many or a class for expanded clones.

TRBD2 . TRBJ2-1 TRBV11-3 TGTGCCAGCAGGGGGACTAGCGATTTCTCCTACAATGAGCAGTTCTTC CASRGTSDFSYNEQFF
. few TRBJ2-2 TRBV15 TGTGCCACCAGCAGAGGAGGAATGGGACACGGGTCGAACACCGGGGAGCTGTTTTTT CATSRGGMGHGSNTGELFF
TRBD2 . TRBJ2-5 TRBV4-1 TGCGCCAGCAGCCACCGAATCGTACTAGCGGGAGGGGCAGAGACCCAGTACTTC CASSHRIVLAGGAETQYF
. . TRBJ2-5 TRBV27 TGTGCCAGCAGTTTACTTACTAGAAGAGAGACCCAGTACTTC CASSLLTRRETQYF
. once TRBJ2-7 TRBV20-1 TGCAGTGCTAGAGGCGAGGCCCCCTACGAGCAGTACTTC CSARGEAPYEQYF
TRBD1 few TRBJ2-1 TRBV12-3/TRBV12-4 TGTGCCAGCAGTTATGGACAGGGGGCTTACAATGAGCAGTTCTTC CASSYGQGAYNEQFF
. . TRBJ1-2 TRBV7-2 TGTGCCAGCAGCTTAGGGGGCAACCAAGGCTATGGCTACACCTTC CASSLGGNQGYGYTF
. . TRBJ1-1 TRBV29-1 TGCAGCGTTGTCAGGGGACAACGAATGAACACTGAAGCTTTCTTT CSVVRGQRMNTEAFF
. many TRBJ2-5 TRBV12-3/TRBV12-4 TGTGCCAGCAGTTTGTCCGTCTGGGAGACCCAGTACTTC CASSLSVWETQYF
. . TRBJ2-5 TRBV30 TGTGCCTGGAGCTTGCAGAAAAAGACCCAGTACTTC CAWSLQKKTQYF
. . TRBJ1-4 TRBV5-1 TGCGCCAGCAGCTTCGGGGGGTTGGGTGAAAAACTGTTTTTT CASSFGGLGEKLFF
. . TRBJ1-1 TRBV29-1 TGCAGCGTCGTCCGCTCGGACCTCACTGAAGCTTTCTTT CSVVRSDLTEAFF
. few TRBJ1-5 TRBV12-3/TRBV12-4 TGTGCCAGCAGTCATCAGGGTTATAGCAATCAGCCCCAGCATTTT CASSHQGYSNQPQHF
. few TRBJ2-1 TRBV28 TGTGCCAGCAGTTCTACCACCGCCGGGGGAAATGAGCAGTTCTTC CASSSTTAGGNEQFF
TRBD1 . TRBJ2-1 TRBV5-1 TGCGCCAGCAGCACCTGGACAGGGGGTTACTACAATGAGCAGTTCTTC CASSTWTGGYYNEQFF
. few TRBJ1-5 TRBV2 TGTGCCAGCAGAAGGCAGGGGTCTAGCAATCAGCCCCAGCATTTT CASRRQGSSNQPQHF
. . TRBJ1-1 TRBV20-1 TGCAGTGCCCCTAGGGCGCCGAACACTGAAGCTTTCTTT CSAPRAPNTEAFF
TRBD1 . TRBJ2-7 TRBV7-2 TGTGCCAGCACCATTGACAGGGGGCCCTCCTACGAGCAGTACTTC CASTIDRGPSYEQYF
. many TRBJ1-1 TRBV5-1 TGCGCCAGCAGCTTGGAAAGCGTGAACACTGAAGCTTTCTTT CASSLESVNTEAFF
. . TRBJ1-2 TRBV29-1 TGCAGCGTTGAAGATCGCACCTATGGCTACACCTTC CSVEDRTYGYTF
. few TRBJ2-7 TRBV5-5 TGTGCCAGCAGCTTGGGGGGTACCCCAGGTTACGAGCAGTACTTC CASSLGGTPGYEQYF
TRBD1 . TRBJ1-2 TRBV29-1 TGCAGCGTGCGACACGGACAGGGGGGTGGCTACACCTTC CSVRHGQGGGYTF
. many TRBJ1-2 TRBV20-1 TGCAGTGCTAGAGTGGGGACTGTAGGCTACACCTTC CSARVGTVGYTF
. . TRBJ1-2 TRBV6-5 TGTGCCAGCAGTATAGACAGTAACTATGGCTACACCTTC CASSIDSNYGYTF
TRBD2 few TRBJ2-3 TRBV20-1 TGCAGTGCTAGACCCCGTGGTGCGGGGGGGCGTTTTAGAACAGATACGCAGTATTTT CSARPRGAGGRFRTDTQYF
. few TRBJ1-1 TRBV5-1 TGCGCCAGCAGCACCGACCCGGGGACTGAAGCTTTCTTT CASSTDPGTEAFF
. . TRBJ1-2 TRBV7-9 TGTGCCAGCAGCTTAGGGGACCGAGCAGACCATGGCTACACCTTC CASSLGDRADHGYTF
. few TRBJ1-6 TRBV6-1 TGTGCCAGCGCCAAAGGGAGCTCCTATAATTCACCCCTCCACTTT CASAKGSSYNSPLHF
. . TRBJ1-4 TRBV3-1 TGTGCCAGCAGCCCAAGACAACGTTCCGAAAAACTGTTTTTT CASSPRQRSEKLFF
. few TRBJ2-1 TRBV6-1 TGTGCCAGCAGTGAAGGTCAGGGACCCTACAATGAGCAGTTCTTC CASSEGQGPYNEQFF
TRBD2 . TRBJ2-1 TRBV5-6 TGTGCCAGCGCGGGACTAGCGCCTTCGAGCTCCTACAATGAGCAGTTCTTC CASAGLAPSSSYNEQFF
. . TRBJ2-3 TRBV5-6 TGTGCCAGCAGCGCTACCGGACAGATCACAGATACGCAGTATTTT CASSATGQITDTQYF
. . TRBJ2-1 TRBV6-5 TGTGCCAGCAGTTACTCGGGGAGAGGGGTTTACAATGAGCAGTTCTTC CASSYSGRGVYNEQFF
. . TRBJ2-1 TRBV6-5 TGTGCCAGCAGACACAGGGACGAGCAGTTCTTC CASRHRDEQFF
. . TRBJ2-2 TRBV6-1 TGTGCCAGTGGGCCCCGCCTCAACACCGGGGAGCTGTTTTTT CASGPRLNTGELFF
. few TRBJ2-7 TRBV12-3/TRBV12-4 TGTGCCAGCAGTCAACAGGGTCGCTACGAGCAGTACTTC CASSQQGRYEQYF
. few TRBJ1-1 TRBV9 TGTGCCAGCAGCCTACAGGATAGCACTGAAGCTTTCTTT CASSLQDSTEAFF
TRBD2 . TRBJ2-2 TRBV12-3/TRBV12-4 TGTGCCAGCTGTCGCGCAGTGACTAGCGGGAGGAAGGACACCGGGGAGCTGTTTTTT CASCRAVTSGRKDTGELFF
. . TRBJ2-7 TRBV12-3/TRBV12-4 TGTGCCAGCAGTTTTGCGTCGTTTTACGAGCAGTACTTC CASSFASFYEQYF
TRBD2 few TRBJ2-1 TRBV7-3 TGTGCCAGCAGCTTTTCGGGGGGAAAGGACAATGAGCAGTTCTTC CASSFSGGKDNEQFF
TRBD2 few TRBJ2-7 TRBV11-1 TGTGCCAGCAGCGAGAGTCCCGGACTAGCTTCAGTCAGCGAGTTCGGCGAGCAGTACTTC CASSESPGLASVSEFGEQYF